The clone carrying this T cell receptor beta chain was detected once. Its antigen is still unknown. These data come from a study of cytomegalovirus exposure and HLA in healthy donors. Study-wide background: HLA-typed donors were the source of about 85 million unique TCRs held in an early data release. Caucasian-associated ancestry cluster membership applied to less than 85% of some 400 genotyped donors. General study points: The classifier, whose performance was assessed in both the original and validation cohorts, reportedly diagnosed cytomegalovirus status with high specificity and sensitivity. The study had only CMV serostatus as immune exposure information.

The PCR used 60 Vbeta and 13 Jbeta primers. Clones were sequenced by immunoSEQ multiplex PCR, and TCRdb holds only the in-frame ones, with some missing. This sample yields about 170,000 clones, of which roughly 84% are seen a single time; more than 1% belongs to the top ten. Trimming took 6 bases from V and 3 from J; bases not matched to a gene: 4. Germline assignment: CDR1 SGHTA and CDR2 FQGNSA. CDR3 length: 13 residues. V usage is TRBV7-2 and J usage is TRBJ1-2; 7 bases are a match to TRBD1. The source of this sequence is a boy aged 2 to 10 in good health and CMV-seronegative. Sequences were obtained from PBMCs. The CDR3, as DNA: TGTGCCAGCAGTCCTGACAGGGACTATGGCTACACCTTC. Residues: CASSPDRDYGYTF. Combining the CDR3 with reference TRBV7-2 and TRBJ1-2 gives the whole variable domain GAGVSQSPSNKVTEKGKDVELRCDPISGHTALYWYRQSLGQGLEFLIYFQGNSAPDKSGLPSDRFSAERTGGSVSTLTIQRTQQEDSAVYLCASSPDRDYGYTFGSGTRLTVV.